This passage covers 6 T cell receptor beta chains from one sample sequenced in a study of cytomegalovirus exposure and HLA in healthy donors. Clones were sequenced by immunoSEQ multiplex PCR, and TCRdb holds only the in-frame ones, with some missing. This sample has 220,000 or so clones, with over 80% found just once. The material sequenced was PBMCs. The receptors were sampled from a woman in her late teens or twenties in good health and CMV-seronegative.

This chain joins TRBV4-1 and TRBJ1-1, with a tentative D call TRBD1 (6 bases). The length of the CDR3 is 14 residues. Trimming removed 4 bases from V and 4 bases from J, with 13 bases in between. Germline V gene sequence: CDR1 MGHRA, CDR2 YSYEKL. This CDR3 is CASSLETGLTEAFF. As DNA, the CDR3 is TGCGCCAGCAGCCTGGAGACAGGACTCACTGAAGCTTTCTTT.

The chain uses TRBV20-1 and TRBJ2-1; D remains ambiguous. V dropped 6 bases and J dropped 6 bases, with 6 bases sitting between them. The CDR3 has 10 residues. The V gene's germline CDR1 is DFQATT and CDR2 SNEGSKA (reference sequence). The chain's CDR3 is CSAHSNEQFF. In DNA form, the CDR3 reads TGCAGTGCCCATTCCAATGAGCAGTTCTTC.

The J gene is TRBJ1-4, the V gene TRBV2; D is ambiguous. The CDR3 has 15 residues. V dropped 6 bases and J dropped 4 bases, with 15 bases sitting between them. CDR1 and CDR2 (germline): SNHLY, FYNNEI. CDR3 DNA: TGTGCCAGCAGACCAGAGCCATGGGTTAATGAAAAACTGTTTTTT. Its protein is CASRPEPWVNEKLFF.

CDR3 nucleotides: TGTGCCAGCAGCGTAGAGGGTACATGGGACAGGATTGCTGGGCAGTTCTTC. This translates into CASSVEGTWDRIAGQFF. The chain is built from TRBV9 and TRBJ2-1, with TRBD1 matching 8 bases. The CDR3 is 17 residues long. Germline V gives CDR1 SGDLS, CDR2 YYNGEE. V dropped 0 bases and J dropped 12; count of bases not matched to a gene: 17.

This clone has just one count. This chain connects TRBV6-1 to TRBJ2-1, with D unclear. Germline V gene data show CDR1 as MNHNS and CDR2 as SASEGT. V was trimmed by 0 bases and J by 0 bases, leaving 9 bases between them. The CDR3 consists of 16 residues. In DNA form, the CDR3 reads TGTGCCAGCAGTGAAGCGTGGGCCAGCTCCTACAATGAGCAGTTCTTC. Translating gives CASSEAWASSYNEQFF.

J is TRBJ2-3 and V is TRBV13; 12 nucleotides line up with TRBD1. After removal of 4 bases from V and 4 bases from J, the junction contained 3 bases not matched to a gene. The V gene's germline CDR1 is PRHDT and CDR2 FYEKMQ (reference sequence). This CDR3 contains 15 residues. The CDR3 DNA reads TGTGCCAGCAGCTCTGGGACAGGGGGCGCAGATACGCAGTATTTT. Translation gives CASSSGTGGADTQYF.